The present entry profiles one T cell receptor beta chain with its context. Study processing details: Amplification with reference gene primers provided the estimates of nucleated cell counts. The assay was immunoSEQ multiplex PCR, and TCRdb's table has in-frame clones only and misses some. The V and J calls and clone size were taken over from that table, and D and trimming were inferred from the DNA. Among approximately 60,000 clones listed, approximately 80% were seen once. These data are taken from a study of blood T cell repertoires in COVID-19. Study-wide background: Whether acute or convalescent, the COVID-19 samples came from the United States, Italy and Spain. The analysed material was cDNA or gDNA that came from T cells, B-cell-depleted T cells, or PBMCs.

The V gene end was trimmed by 6 bases and the J gene end by 10 bases; junction bases not matched to a gene: 8. Germline V gene lookup returns CDR1 MNHEY and CDR2 SVGAGI. The CDR3 sequence is 14 residues long. The receptor's source is a man between 45 and 60 years old with active or convalescent COVID-19. This chain uses TRBV6-5 with TRBJ1-6; 8 bases agree with TRBD1. Material for sequencing was peripheral blood. This CDR3 is CASSPRTGNSPLHF. The DNA of the CDR3 is TGTGCCAGCAGCCCCAGGACAGGGAACTCACCCCTCCACTTT.